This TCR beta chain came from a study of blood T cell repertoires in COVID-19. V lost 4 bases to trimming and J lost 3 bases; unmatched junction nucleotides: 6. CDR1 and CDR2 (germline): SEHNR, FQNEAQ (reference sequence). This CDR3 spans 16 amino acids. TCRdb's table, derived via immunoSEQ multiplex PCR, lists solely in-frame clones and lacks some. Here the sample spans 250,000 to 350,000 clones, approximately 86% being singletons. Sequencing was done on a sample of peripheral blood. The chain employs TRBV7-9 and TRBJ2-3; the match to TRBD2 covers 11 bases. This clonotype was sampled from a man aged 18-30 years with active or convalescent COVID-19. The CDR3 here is CASSSIAGGPTDTQYF. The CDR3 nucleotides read TGTGCCAGCAGCTCCATAGCGGGAGGGCCTACAGATACGCAGTATTTT.